This T cell receptor beta chain was obtained from a study of CXCR3-negative and CXCR3-positive naive CD8 T cells. About this clonotype: Its specificity is unknown.

The TRB libraries of cDNA were built by UMI-labeled 5' RACE. TCRdb processed the 5' RACE reads again and assigns one entry to each CDR3 protein, with no DNA. The listing contains tens of thousands of distinct CDR3 sequences. Germline V CDR1 and CDR2: SQVTM, ANQGSEA. The CDR3 totals 14 residues. Study observations and caveats: Hydrophobicity was higher for TRB CDR3s found in CXCR3-positive naive cells than in CXCR3-negative naive cells.

The chain employs TRBV29-1 and TRBJ2-7; TCRdb's D call, TRBD1, is unchecked because there is no DNA. The origin of this receptor is a human donor in good health. Some clones in this sample may be carry-over from other donors' samples. Input material: naive CXCR3+ CD8+ T cells from blood. Subset specified: CD45RO-CCR7+CD27+CD95- naive CD8+ T cells expressing CXCR3 (TNR3+). The CDR3 region is CSAGDRGDHYEQYF.